This T cell receptor beta chain was profiled in a study of cytomegalovirus exposure and HLA in healthy donors. General study findings and limits: Owing to their indistinguishability, certain V segments, notably TRBV6-2 and TRBV6-3, were excluded.

About this clone itself: No antigen is known for it.

The germline gives CDR1 SEHNR, CDR2 FQNEAQ (reference sequence). The CDR3 has 16 amino acids. The V and J ends lost 1 base and 9 bases respectively, with 16 bases between them. Primers included in the PCR were 60 Vbeta and 13 Jbeta primers. Only in-frame clones appear in the TCRdb table, and some are missing; sequencing was by immunoSEQ multiplex PCR. The sample carries some 100,000 clones, about 68% recorded once. This chain links TRBV7-9 with TRBJ1-6; D gene unclear. This sequence originates from a male donor in good health and CMV-seropositive. The sequencing sample was made of PBMCs. The CDR3 here is CASSLGGFRVPSPLHF. The CDR3 DNA reads as TGTGCCAGCAGCTTAGGAGGATTTCGCGTACCTTCACCCCTCCACTTT. The full variable domain, with the rest looked up from reference TRBV7-9 and TRBJ1-6, is DTGVSQNPRHKITKRGQNVTFRCDPISEHNRLYWYRQTLGQGPEFLTYFQNEAQLEKSRLLSDRFSAERPKGSFSTLEIQRTEQGDSAMYLCASSLGGFRVPSPLHFGNGTRLTVT.